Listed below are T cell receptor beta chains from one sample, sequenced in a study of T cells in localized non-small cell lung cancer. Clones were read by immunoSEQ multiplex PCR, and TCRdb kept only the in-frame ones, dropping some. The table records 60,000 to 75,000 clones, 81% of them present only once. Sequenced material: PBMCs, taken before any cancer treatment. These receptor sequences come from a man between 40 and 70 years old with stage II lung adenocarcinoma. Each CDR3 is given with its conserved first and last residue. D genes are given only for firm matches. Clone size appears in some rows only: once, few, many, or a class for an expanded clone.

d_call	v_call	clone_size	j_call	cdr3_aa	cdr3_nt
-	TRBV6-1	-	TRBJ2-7	CASSETFSYEQYF	TGTGCCAGCAGTGAGACATTCTCCTACGAGCAGTACTTC
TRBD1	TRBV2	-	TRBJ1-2	CASRQGAGYGYTF	TGTGCCAGTCGACAGGGGGCGGGCTATGGCTACACCTTC
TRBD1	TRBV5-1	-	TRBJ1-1	CASSGDSMNTEAFF	TGCGCCAGCAGCGGGGACAGCATGAACACTGAAGCTTTCTTT
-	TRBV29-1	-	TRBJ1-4	CSVRTATNEKLFF	TGCAGCGTGAGGACAGCAACTAATGAAAAACTGTTTTTT
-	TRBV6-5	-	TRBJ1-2	CASYGFLYGYTF	TGTGCCAGTTACGGATTTCTTTATGGCTACACCTTC
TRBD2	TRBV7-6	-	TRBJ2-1	CASSKVAGGPNEQFF	TGTGCCAGCAGCAAAGTAGCGGGAGGGCCTAATGAGCAGTTCTTC
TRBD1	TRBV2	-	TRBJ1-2	CASSARQGAVYGYTF	TGTGCCAGCAGTGCCCGACAGGGGGCGGTCTATGGCTACACCTTC
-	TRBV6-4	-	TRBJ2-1	CASSESWSSYNEQFF	TGTGCCAGCAGTGAGTCTTGGAGCTCCTACAATGAGCAGTTCTTC
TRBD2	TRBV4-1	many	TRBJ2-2	CASSQVAGAGELFF	TGCGCCAGCAGCCAAGTGGCGGGGGCCGGGGAGCTGTTTTTT
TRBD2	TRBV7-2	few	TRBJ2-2	CASSPSTSGRRLFF	TGTGCCAGCAGCCCCTCGACTAGCGGGAGAAGGTTGTTTTTT
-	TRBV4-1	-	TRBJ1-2	CASSHPDRDGYTF	TGCGCCAGCAGCCATCCGGACAGAGATGGCTACACCTTC
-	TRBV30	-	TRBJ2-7	CAWSVVGRGSSYEQYF	TGTGCCTGGAGTGTGGTCGGCAGGGGTTCGTCCTACGAGCAGTACTTC
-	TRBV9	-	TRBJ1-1	CASSEPRREAFF	TGTGCCAGCAGCGAGCCCCGAAGGGAAGCTTTCTTT
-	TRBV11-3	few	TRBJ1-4	CASSQRATNEKLFF	TGTGCCAGCAGCCAGAGAGCAACTAATGAAAAACTGTTTTTT
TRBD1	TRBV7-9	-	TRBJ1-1	CASSFGTGVEAFF	TGTGCCAGCAGCTTTGGGACAGGGGTTGAAGCTTTCTTT
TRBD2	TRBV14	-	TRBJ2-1	CASSQALTSGRVNEQFF	TGTGCCAGCAGCCAAGCCCTCACTAGCGGGAGGGTCAATGAGCAGTTCTTC
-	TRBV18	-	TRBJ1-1	CASLERKWSTEAFF	TGTGCCAGCCTGGAGAGGAAGTGGTCCACTGAAGCTTTCTTT
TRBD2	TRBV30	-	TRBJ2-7	CAWSLGGSSYEQYF	TGTGCCTGGAGTTTAGGCGGGAGCTCCTACGAGCAGTACTTC
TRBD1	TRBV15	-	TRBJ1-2	CATSRSRDRENYGYTF	TGTGCCACCAGCAGGAGCCGGGACAGGGAAAACTATGGCTACACCTTC
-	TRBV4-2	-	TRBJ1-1	CASSQVQGLMNTEAFF	TGTGCCAGCAGCCAAGTTCAGGGGCTAATGAACACTGAAGCTTTCTTT
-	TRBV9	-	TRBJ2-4	CASSPDSLAFIQYF	TGTGCCAGCAGCCCGGACAGCCTGGCATTCATTCAGTACTTC
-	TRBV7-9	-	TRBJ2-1	CASSLEDEQFF	TGTGCCAGCAGCTTAGAAGATGAGCAGTTCTTC
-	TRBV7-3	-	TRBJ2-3	CASSLALGAGSTDTQYF	TGTGCCAGCAGCTTGGCGCTGGGGGCGGGGAGCACAGATACGCAGTATTTT
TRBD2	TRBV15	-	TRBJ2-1	CATSRNSGWNDEQFF	TGTGCCACCAGCAGAAATAGCGGGTGGAACGATGAGCAGTTCTTC
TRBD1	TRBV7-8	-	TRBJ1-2	CASSLGSGGNYGYTF	TGTGCCAGCAGCTTAGGATCAGGGGGCAACTATGGCTACACCTTC
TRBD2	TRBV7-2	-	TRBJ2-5	CASSPRLAGRETQYF	TGTGCCAGCAGCCCTCGACTAGCGGGGAGGGAGACCCAGTACTTC
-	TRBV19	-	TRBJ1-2	CASSRQSANYGYTF	TGTGCCAGTAGTCGACAGTCAGCTAACTATGGCTACACCTTC
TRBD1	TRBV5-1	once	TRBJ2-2	CASSSGQGAGTGELFF	TGCGCCAGCAGCTCCGGACAGGGGGCGGGCACCGGGGAGCTGTTTTTT
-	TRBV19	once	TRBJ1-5	CASSIDPRVGGNQPQHF	TGTGCCAGTAGTATAGATCCTCGGGTGGGCGGCAATCAGCCCCAGCATTTT
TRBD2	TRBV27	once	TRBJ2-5	CASTTSRGGGETQYF	TGTGCCAGCACCACTTCCCGGGGGGGCGGGGAGACCCAGTACTTC
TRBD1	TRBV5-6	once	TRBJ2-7	CASSLGSLGQVTYEQYF	TGTGCCAGCAGCTTGGGTTCGTTGGGACAGGTAACCTACGAGCAGTACTTC
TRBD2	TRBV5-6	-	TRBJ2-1	CASSMTSERQFF	TGTGCCAGCAGCATGACTAGCGAGAGGCAGTTCTTC
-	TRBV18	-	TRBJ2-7	CASSLEPYEQYF	TGTGCCAGCTCTCTAGAGCCTTACGAGCAGTACTTC
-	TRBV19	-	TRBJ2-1	CASRVLGGTYNEQFF	TGTGCCAGTAGGGTCCTTGGGGGGACTTACAATGAGCAGTTCTTC
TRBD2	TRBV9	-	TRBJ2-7	CASSGGGGLAGVYEQYF	TGTGCCAGCAGCGGAGGGGGAGGACTAGCGGGAGTTTACGAGCAGTACTTC
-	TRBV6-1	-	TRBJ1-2	CASSEATGQANYGYTF	TGTGCCAGCAGTGAAGCGACGGGTCAAGCCAACTATGGCTACACCTTC
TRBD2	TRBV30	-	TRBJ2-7	CAWGRSGRVYEQYF	TGTGCCTGGGGGAGGAGCGGGAGGGTCTACGAGCAGTACTTC
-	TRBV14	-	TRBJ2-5	CASNQIGGSQETQYF	TGTGCCAGCAATCAGATTGGGGGTTCCCAAGAGACCCAGTACTTC
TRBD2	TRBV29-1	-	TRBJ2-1	CSVELWGEEAGGPSVYNEQFF	TGCAGCGTTGAACTATGGGGCGAGGAAGCGGGAGGGCCGAGCGTTTACAATGAGCAGTTCTTC
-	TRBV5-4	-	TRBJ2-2	CASRFTGTLNTGELFF	TGTGCCAGCAGATTTACCGGGACTTTGAACACCGGGGAGCTGTTTTTT
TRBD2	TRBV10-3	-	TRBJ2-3	CAISDGTSGYLDTQYF	TGTGCCATCAGTGACGGGACTAGCGGCTACCTCGATACGCAGTATTTT
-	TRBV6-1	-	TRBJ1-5	CASSDFINQPQHF	TGTGCCAGCAGTGACTTCATAAATCAGCCCCAGCATTTT
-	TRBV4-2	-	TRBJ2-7	CASSRDTGSYEQYF	TGTGCCAGCAGCCGAGACACAGGGTCCTACGAGCAGTACTTC
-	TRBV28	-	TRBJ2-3	CASSPSVSTDTQYF	TGTGCCAGCAGCCCTAGCGTCAGCACAGATACGCAGTATTTT
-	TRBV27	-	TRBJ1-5	CASSYQGSNQPQHF	TGTGCCAGCAGTTATCAGGGGAGCAATCAGCCCCAGCATTTT
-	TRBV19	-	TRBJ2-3	CASSIVGAGDTQYF	TGTGCCAGTAGTATAGTAGGGGCGGGAGATACGCAGTATTTT
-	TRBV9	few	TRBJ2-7	CASSVGVGAIEQYF	TGTGCCAGCAGCGTAGGGGTCGGGGCTATCGAGCAGTACTTC
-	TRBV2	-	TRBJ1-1	CASSEPVYTEAFF	TGTGCCAGCAGTGAACCCGTGTACACTGAAGCTTTCTTT
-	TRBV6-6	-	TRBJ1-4	CASRLGGLNEKLFF	TGTGCCAGCAGGCTTGGGGGGCTAAATGAAAAACTGTTTTTT
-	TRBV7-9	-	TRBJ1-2	CASSAQQGDGYTF	TGTGCCAGCAGCGCTCAACAGGGAGATGGCTACACCTTC
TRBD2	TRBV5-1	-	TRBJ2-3	CASSLAGLAEIYTDTQYF	TGCGCCAGCAGCTTGGCCGGGCTAGCGGAGATTTACACAGATACGCAGTATTTT
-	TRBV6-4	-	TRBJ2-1	CASSDRQTGEQFF	TGTGCCAGCAGTGACCGACAGACGGGTGAGCAGTTCTTC
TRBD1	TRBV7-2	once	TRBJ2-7	CASSFLNRGYEQYF	TGTGCCAGCAGCTTTTTGAACAGGGGCTACGAGCAGTACTTC
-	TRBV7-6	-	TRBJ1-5	CASSLAAGEGNQPQHF	TGTGCCAGCAGCTTAGCGGCAGGGGAAGGCAATCAGCCCCAGCATTTT